This passage covers 18 T cell receptor beta chains from one sample sequenced in a study of type 1 regulatory T cells. Via MiXCR, TCRdb re-called the reads, giving one row per CDR3 protein. The sample has about 68,000 distinct CDR3 sequences, roughly three fifths seen once. No antigen is known for these receptors. Sequencing was carried out using cultured T cells, either the whole culture or a sorted T cell fraction (not recorded which). Indicated subset: Tr1-enriched cell product generated in vitro against host alloantigens. Source of these receptors: a human donor in good health.

The CDR3 spells CASSQSLFGDRPYEQYF. In nucleotides, the CDR3 is TGCGCCAGCAGCCAATCCCTCTTTGGAGACAGACCCTACGAGCAGTACTTC. This sequence joins TRBV4-1 and TRBJ2-7, with TRBD1 as a possible D gene (5 bases). Germline V gene lookup returns CDR1 MGHRA and CDR2 YSYEKL. V was pared by 2 bases and J by 2 bases, with 19 bases between. The CDR3 length is 17 residues.

The V and J genes are TRBV6-2 or TRBV6-3 and TRBJ1-2; TRBD1 agrees at 10 bases. CDR3 length: 14 amino acids. Germline V gene data show CDR1 as MNHEY and CDR2 as SVGEGT. Germline trimming cut 4 bases from V and 4 bases from J; bases unmatched to any gene: 3. The CDR3 DNA follows: TGTGCCAGCAGTTCAAGGACAGGGGGCTATGGCTACACCTTC. Its translation: CASSSRTGGYGYTF.

The J gene is TRBJ2-1, the V gene TRBV27; 12 nucleotides line up with TRBD2. The CDR3 contains 18 residues. Germline CDR1 reads MNHEY; CDR2 reads SMNVEV (reference sequence). After removal of 6 bases from V and 6 bases from J, the junction contained 15 bases not matched to a gene. The CDR3 reads CASSPKSPSGGGSNEQFF. For the CDR3, the DNA is TGTGCCAGCAGCCCAAAGTCCCCTAGCGGGGGGGGTAGCAATGAGCAGTTCTTC.

With respect to this clonotype: The junction and the germline gene differ at one end; a read error may be behind it. The rearrangement uses TRBV6-5 and TRBJ2-1, with TRBD2 as a possible D gene (5 bases). The CDR3 runs to 12 residues. Germline loops: CDR1 MNHEY, CDR2 SVGAGI. CDR3 sequence: CASSPTGNEPFF. CDR3 coding DNA: TGTGCCAGCAGTCCAACCGGGAATGAGCCGTTCTTC.

This clonotype was seen repeatedly, ten times or more. Here the CDR3 reads CASSQVGPWGTGSYEQYF. In DNA form, the CDR3 reads TGTGCCAGCAGCCAAGTTGGCCCTTGGGGTACCGGCTCCTACGAGCAGTACTTC. The chain uses TRBV3-1 and TRBJ2-7; D remains ambiguous. There are 18 residues in the CDR3. CDR1 and CDR2 (germline): LGHDT, YNNKEL (reference sequence). Trimming left V 1 base short and J 0 bases short, with 19 bases between.

The chain joins TRBV5-4 to TRBJ2-7; possibly TRBD1 or TRBD2 for D (5 bases each). This CDR3 comprises 15 residues. Trimming took off 3 bases at V and 2 bases at J, with 15 bases between the two ends. The germline V gene has CDR1 SGHNT and CDR2 YYREEE (reference sequence). CDR3 in amino acids: CASSSTGRYTYEQYF. The CDR3 bases are TGTGCCAGCAGCTCTACGGGGCGCTATACCTACGAGCAGTACTTC.

This clonotype was found a few times. The gene calls are TRBV21-1 and TRBJ2-5; the DNA was not used to check the table's D call, TRBD1. TRBV21-1 is a pseudogene locus. The CDR3 length is 16 residues. The CDR3 nucleotides read TGTGCCAGCAGCAAAGGCATGGGGAAGGGGCAAGAGACCCAGTACTTC. This sequence encodes CASSKGMGKGQETQYF.

The gene calls are TRBV11-2 and TRBJ2-1; D is possibly TRBD2 (7 bases). Looked up from germline, CDR1 is SGHAT and CDR2 is FQNNGV. This CDR3 is built from 13 residues. V gave up 5 bases and J gave up 5 bases, with 10 bases separating them. The CDR3 nucleotides read TGTGCCAGCAGCCCCGGGGGGCACAATGAGCAGTTCTTC. Translating it yields CASSPGGHNEQFF.

The chain employs TRBV4-2 and TRBJ2-3; 12 bases line up with TRBD1. V lost 2 bases, J lost 8 bases, and 14 bases stayed unmatched. This CDR3 has 18 residues. Germline CDR1 LGHNA, CDR2 YNFKEQ. CDR3 DNA sequence: TGTGCCAGCAGCCAACCGAACCCGGGACAGGGGGCTCTTGGTACGCAGTATTTT. Translation: CASSQPNPGQGALGTQYF.

The chain combines TRBV20-1 with TRBJ2-5; 8 nucleotides align to TRBD1. CDR1 and CDR2 (germline): DFQATT, SNEGSKA (reference sequence). Unmatched junction bases numbered 5, after V lost 4 bases and J lost 1 base. The CDR3 runs to 14 residues. The CDR3 is CSAIRQGTQETQYF. CDR3 nucleotides: TGCAGTGCTATACGACAGGGGACCCAAGAGACCCAGTACTTC.

The rearrangement joins TRBV5-5 to TRBJ2-2; D ambiguous. Trimming shortened V by 4 bases and J by 1 base, and 11 bases separated the two germline ends. CDR3 length: 15 amino acids. Germline V gene data show CDR1 as SGHKS and CDR2 as YYEKEE (reference sequence). Here the CDR3 DNA reads TGTGCCAGCAGCGTGGACCTGGGGAACACCGGGGAGCTGTTTTTT. It specifies CASSVDLGNTGELFF.

The chain joins TRBV6-1 to TRBJ2-4, with D hard to call. This CDR3 region has 14 residues. Trimming stripped 4 bases from V and 9 bases from J, with 16 bases between. The V gene's germline CDR1 is MNHNS and CDR2 SASEGT. CDR3 nucleotide sequence: TGTGCCAGCAGTGTGGACGGTTCGGGCGGCATTCAGTACTTC. Translating gives CASSVDGSGGIQYF.

V is TRBV7-9 and J is TRBJ1-1, with 7 bases fitting TRBD1. After removal of 6 bases from V and 6 bases from J, the junction contained 13 bases not matched to a gene. Germline values: CDR1 SEHNR, CDR2 FQNEAQ (reference sequence). The CDR3 loop spans 15 amino acids. The CDR3: CASSLVEGALAEAFF. The CDR3 nucleotides are TGTGCCAGCAGTCTCGTGGAGGGGGCGTTGGCTGAAGCTTTCTTT.

This clonotype was seen a handful of times. This chain connects TRBV19 to TRBJ2-3, with D possibly matching TRBD2 (6 bases). Trimming cost V 2 bases and J 3 bases, with 12 bases left between them. The CDR3 loop spans 15 amino acids. The germline CDR1 and CDR2 sequences are LNHDA and SQIVND (reference sequence). CDR3 coding DNA: TGTGCCAGTAGTATAACCGGGAGTAGGACAGATACGCAGTATTTT. This sequence encodes CASSITGSRTDTQYF.

Comment on this clonotype: Its ends do not fully match the called genes, so a read error is possible. The chain links TRBV9 to TRBJ2-1; tentatively, D is TRBD1 or TRBD2 (5 bases each). CDR3 length: 14 amino acids. Germline CDR1 and CDR2: SGDLS and YYNGEE. CDR3 residues: CVSSPWDRHVEQFF. CDR3 bases: TGTGTCAGCAGCCCCTGGGACCGACACGTTGAGCAGTTCTTC.

The genes are TRBV20-1 and TRBJ2-7; 10 bases map to TRBD1. Germline values: CDR1 DFQATT, CDR2 SNEGSKA (reference sequence). This CDR3 has 16 residues. V shed 3 bases, J shed 6 bases, and the junction held 14 bases outside the gene matches. The CDR3 sequence: CSARATPGTGVGEQYF. The CDR3 bases are TGCAGTGCTAGGGCAACTCCCGGGACAGGGGTCGGCGAGCAGTACTTC.

The chain joins TRBV7-2 to TRBJ2-3; 9 bases fit TRBD2. With V trimmed by 5 bases and J by 5 bases, 5 bases remained unmatched. Germline V gene lookup returns CDR1 SGHTA and CDR2 FQGNSA. The CDR3 has 14 residues. CDR3 protein: CASSPREGQDTQYF. The CDR3, as DNA: TGTGCCAGCAGCCCGCGGGAGGGCCAAGATACGCAGTATTTT.

The chain carries TRBV14 and TRBJ2-7; D call uncertain. The V end lost 0 bases, the J end lost 7 bases, and 10 bases lay between the germline ends. Germline-derived CDR1 and CDR2 are SGHDN and FVKESK. The CDR3 spans 13 residues. The CDR3 DNA reads TGTGCCAGCAGCCAAGATCGGCTAGGAGAGCAGTACTTC. As protein: CASSQDRLGEQYF.